The 26 T cell receptor beta chains below all came from one sample that was sequenced in a study of PD-L1 blockade in urothelial cancer. Data came from immunoSEQ multiplex PCR; TCRdb stores just in-frame clones and leaves some out. The sample has tens of thousands of clones, about 86% seen once. Time point indicated: pretreatment peripheral blood. The material was PBMCs, obtained around atezolizumab (anti-PD-L1) treatment. Receptors were obtained from a man between 65 and 85 years old with urothelial cancer.

This clone has a handful of counts. The rearrangement joins TRBV19 to TRBJ1-2; 7 bases agree with TRBD1. With 6 bases clipped from V and 3 bases from J, the junction kept 4 bases outside the gene matches. Germline CDR1 and CDR2: LNHDA and SQIVND (reference sequence). The CDR3 is made up of 13 amino acids. The CDR3 region is CASSDRAYYGYTF. In nucleotides, the CDR3 is TGTGCCAGTAGCGACAGGGCGTACTATGGCTACACCTTC.

The chain couples TRBV19 to TRBJ1-1; TRBD1 is a possible D gene (5 bases). The CDR3 is 14 residues long. V was shortened by 1 base and J by 7 bases, with 13 bases between the two germline ends. Germline CDR1 is LNHDA and CDR2 is SQIVND (reference sequence). CDR3 bases: TGTGCCAGTAGTATAGTCGGGACTTCGTATGAAGCTTTCTTT. Protein: CASSIVGTSYEAFF.

This rearrangement joins TRBV19 to TRBJ1-5; D uncertain. V lost 6 bases and J 0 bases, leaving 9 bases between the germline ends. From germline, CDR1 is LNHDA and CDR2 SQIVND (reference sequence). CDR3 length: 14 residues. The CDR3 nucleotides are TGTGCCAGTAGGGCCAGAAATAGCAATCAGCCCCAGCATTTT. It yields the protein CASRARNSNQPQHF.

The CDR3 reads CASSRGPHSNQPQHF. In DNA form, the CDR3 reads TGTGCCAGCAGTAGAGGCCCTCATAGCAATCAGCCCCAGCATTTT. The V call is TRBV2, the J call TRBJ1-5; D is uncertain. The V end lost 5 bases, the J end lost 0 bases, and 11 bases lay between the germline ends. This CDR3 comprises 15 residues. Germline loops: CDR1 SNHLY, CDR2 FYNNEI.

V gene TRBV5-1 combines with J gene TRBJ1-1; tentative D call: TRBD1 (6 bases). Germline loops: CDR1 SGHRS, CDR2 YFSETQ. V lost 9 bases and J lost 4, with 16 bases in between. The CDR3 covers 13 residues. In DNA, the CDR3 is TGCGCCATCCCCAGGGGAGAGGGCACTGAAGCTTTCTTT. Amino acid sequence: CAIPRGEGTEAFF.

In its sample, this clone was seen a few times. The chain carries TRBV11-2 and TRBJ1-2; D possibly corresponds to TRBD1 (6 bases). V was cut by 1 base and J by 4 bases, with 7 bases left in between. Germline values: CDR1 SGHAT, CDR2 FQNNGV. The CDR3 is 13 amino acids. The CDR3 protein is CASSLGQVYGYTF. CDR3 nucleotide sequence: TGTGCCAGCAGCTTAGGACAGGTCTATGGCTACACCTTC.

This chain connects TRBV11-2 to TRBJ1-1, with TRBD1 identical over 10 bases. The CDR3 spans 15 residues. Germline-derived CDR1 and CDR2 are SGHAT and FQNNGV. V was clipped by 5 bases and J by 3 bases; unmatched bases: 6. In nucleotides, the CDR3 is TGTGCCAGCAGCCCTCGGACAGGGGGGGACACTGAAGCTTTCTTT. Amino acids: CASSPRTGGDTEAFF.

V gene TRBV29-1 combines with J gene TRBJ2-3; 8 bases align to TRBD2. CDR1 and CDR2 from the germline V gene are SQVTM and ANQGSEA. After removal of 5 bases from V and 1 base from J, the junction contained 2 bases not matched to a gene. There are 13 residues in the CDR3. CDR3 sequence: CSVSAGGTDTQYF. CDR3 nucleotides: TGCAGCGTTTCAGCGGGAGGCACAGATACGCAGTATTTT.

The chain has TRBV28 and TRBJ2-3, with D possibly TRBD2 on 6 matching bases. Germline CDR1 reads MDHEN; CDR2 reads SYDVKM. This CDR3 has 14 residues. Trimming removed 3 bases from V and 0 bases from J, with 7 bases in between. The CDR3 here is CASSFGGSTDTQYF. For the CDR3, the DNA is TGTGCCAGCAGTTTCGGGGGAAGCACAGATACGCAGTATTTT.

The rearrangement uses TRBV5-6 and TRBJ2-6; the D gene is possibly TRBD1 (6 bases). The CDR3 runs 17 residues. V lost 3 bases and J 0 bases, leaving 13 bases between the germline ends. Germline CDR1 is SGHDT and CDR2 is YYEEEE. The CDR3 spells CASSWDGTPSGANVLTF. In DNA form, the CDR3 reads TGTGCCAGCAGCTGGGACGGGACACCCTCTGGGGCCAACGTCCTGACTTTC.

V and J are TRBV7-9 and TRBJ2-7, with 7 bases fitting TRBD1. The J segment lost 2 bases and the V segment lost 5 bases, leaving 6 bases of the junction unmatched. In germline, CDR1 is SEHNR, CDR2 FQNEAQ (reference sequence). There are 14 residues in the CDR3. CDR3 protein: CASSPNRGPYEQYF. The CDR3 region has the DNA TGTGCCAGCAGCCCGAACAGGGGTCCCTACGAGCAGTACTTC.

This chain joins TRBV27 and TRBJ2-1, with D possibly matching TRBD2 (7 bases). V was pared by 6 bases and J by 3 bases, with 12 bases between. Germline V gene lookup returns CDR1 MNHEY and CDR2 SMNVEV (reference sequence). The CDR3 sequence is 14 residues long. The CDR3 loop is CASSLRGGYNEQFF. The CDR3 DNA follows: TGTGCCAGCAGCCTTAGGGGGGGCTACAATGAGCAGTTCTTC.

The chain carries TRBV5-6 and TRBJ2-5, with TRBD1 matching over 8 bases. Germline trimming cut 3 bases from V and 0 bases from J; bases unmatched to any gene: 4. The CDR3 totals 15 residues. From germline, CDR1 is SGHDT and CDR2 YYEEEE. The CDR3 region is CASSWGDRYQETQYF. CDR3 coding DNA: TGTGCCAGCAGCTGGGGGGACAGGTACCAAGAGACCCAGTACTTC. Full variable domain (missing parts from reference TRBV5-6 and TRBJ2-5): DAGVTQSPTHLIKTRGQQVTLRCSPKSGHDTVSWYQQALGQGPQFIFQYYEEEERQRGNFPDRFSGHQFPNYSSELNVNALLLGDSALYLCASSWGDRYQETQYFGPGTRLLVL.

The V and J genes are TRBV7-8 and TRBJ1-2; D remains ambiguous. The germline V gene encodes CDR1 SGHVS and CDR2 FQNEAQ. The CDR3 is made up of 14 amino acids. V lost 2 bases and J lost 6, with 13 bases in between. Written as DNA, the CDR3 is TGTGCCAGCAGCTTAATGAGACCGGAGGATGGCTACACCTTC. This gives the protein CASSLMRPEDGYTF.

This sequence joins TRBV19 and TRBJ2-7, with 8 positions matching TRBD1. Trimming cost V 5 bases and J 6 bases; bases outside gene matches: 15. From germline, CDR1 is LNHDA and CDR2 SQIVND (reference sequence). The CDR3 totals 16 residues. This CDR3 reads CASSSIPGQASSEQYF. CDR3 nucleotides: TGTGCCAGTAGTTCGATCCCGGGACAGGCGTCTAGCGAGCAGTACTTC. The complete variable domain, with remaining parts taken from reference TRBV19 and TRBJ2-7, reads DGGITQSPKYLFRKEGQNVTLSCEQNLNHDAMYWYRQDPGQGLRLIYYSQIVNDFQKGDIAEGYSVSREKKESFPLTVTSAQKNPTAFYLCASSSIPGQASSEQYFGPGTRLTVT.

The rearrangement uses TRBV2 and TRBJ2-1, with 12 bases fitting TRBD2. The CDR3 contains 15 residues. V lost 8 bases to trimming and J lost 7 bases; unmatched junction nucleotides: 9. Germline CDR1 SNHLY, CDR2 FYNNEI. The chain's CDR3 is CASFAPGLAGNEQFF. DNA for the CDR3: TGTGCCAGCTTTGCTCCGGGACTAGCGGGTAATGAGCAGTTCTTC.

This chain connects TRBV29-1 to TRBJ1-5, with TRBD1 matching 7 bases. Losses at the gene ends were 4 bases for V and 4 bases for J; bases not matched to a gene: 4. Germline V lookup: CDR1 SQVTM, CDR2 ANQGSEA. The CDR3 is 13 residues long. This CDR3 reads CSVADRANQPQHF. As DNA, the CDR3 is TGCAGCGTTGCAGACAGGGCGAATCAGCCCCAGCATTTT.

This rearrangement joins TRBV6-6 to TRBJ2-7; 8 bases fit TRBD2. The V segment lost 6 bases and the J segment 0 bases; nucleotides outside the gene matches: 10. This CDR3 is built from 16 residues. Germline-derived CDR1 and CDR2 are MNHNY and SVGAGI (reference sequence). CDR3 sequence (DNA): TGTGCCAGCAGCCCCGTGTCGAGCGGGAGCTCCTACGAGCAGTACTTC. Translating gives CASSPVSSGSSYEQYF.

This chain uses TRBV5-4 with TRBJ1-1; the D gene is possibly TRBD1 (6 bases). V lost 4 bases, J lost 0 bases, and 16 bases lay in between. Germline lookup yields CDR1 SGHNT and CDR2 YYREEE (reference sequence). The CDR3 has 16 amino acids. As DNA, the CDR3 is TGTGCCAGCAGCCCCACCCTACAGGGCGTGAACACTGAAGCTTTCTTT. It translates to CASSPTLQGVNTEAFF.

The chain combines TRBV19 with TRBJ1-1; D is unresolved. This CDR3 comprises 14 residues. Trimming took 9 bases from V and 1 from J, leaving 15 bases between them. Germline values: CDR1 LNHDA, CDR2 SQIVND (reference sequence). CDR3 residues: CASGSRASNTEAFF. CDR3 DNA: TGTGCCAGCGGGAGCCGGGCCTCGAACACTGAAGCTTTCTTT.

J is TRBJ2-5 and V is TRBV27; 13 bases match TRBD2. Germline V lookup: CDR1 MNHEY, CDR2 SMNVEV (reference sequence). After removal of 6 bases from V and 7 bases from J, the junction contained 8 bases not matched to a gene. This CDR3 has 15 residues. DNA of the CDR3: TGTGCCAGCAGATCCGGACTAGCGGGAGTAGGGACCCAGTACTTC. Translating it yields CASRSGLAGVGTQYF.

The V call is TRBV7-6, the J call TRBJ2-7; TRBD2 matches at 9 bases. CDR3 length: 15 amino acids. With 5 bases clipped from V and 0 bases from J, the junction kept 5 bases outside the gene matches. Per the germline V gene, CDR1 is SGHVS and CDR2 is FNYEAQ. In nucleotides, the CDR3 is TGTGCCAGCAGCAAGACTAGCGGAGGCTCCTACGAGCAGTACTTC. Translation gives CASSKTSGGSYEQYF. Looking up the rest from reference TRBV7-6 and TRBJ2-7 gives the full variable domain: GAGVSQSPRYKVTKRGQDVALRCDPISGHVSLYWYRQALGQGPEFLTYFNYEAQQDKSGLPNDRFSAERPEGSISTLTIQRTEQRDSAMYRCASSKTSGGSYEQYFGPGTRLTVT.

The chain joins TRBV19 to TRBJ2-7; D perhaps matches TRBD2 (6 bases). V was clipped by 0 bases and J by 1 base, with 10 bases between them. The CDR3 consists of 15 residues. CDR1 and CDR2 from the germline V gene are LNHDA and SQIVND (reference sequence). CDR3 in amino acids: CASSIEEGKSYEQYF. As DNA, the CDR3 is TGTGCCAGTAGTATAGAGGAGGGGAAATCCTACGAGCAGTACTTC.

The V gene is TRBV20-1, the J gene TRBJ2-1; no definite D call. This CDR3 comprises 10 residues. From germline, CDR1 is DFQATT and CDR2 SNEGSKA (reference sequence). V was cut by 6 bases and J by 9 bases, with 9 bases left in between. CDR3 loop: CSASRVEQFF. CDR3 coding DNA: TGCAGTGCGTCCCGAGTTGAGCAGTTCTTC.

The V gene is TRBV28, the J gene TRBJ2-2; D not certain. The V and J ends lost 2 bases and 3 bases respectively, with 7 bases between them. This CDR3 has 14 amino acids. CDR1 and CDR2 from the germline V gene are MDHEN and SYDVKM. The CDR3 DNA sequence: TGTGCCAGCAGTTTAAGACATGACACCGGGGAGCTGTTTTTT. It specifies CASSLRHDTGELFF.

Concerning this clone itself: Mismatch with germline at one junction end may stem from a read error. The chain combines TRBV5-5 with TRBJ1-2; no firm D call. Germline values: CDR1 SGHKS, CDR2 YYEKEE (reference sequence). The CDR3 consists of 14 residues. The CDR3 region has the DNA TGTGCCAGCAGCTTGGTAGCCGGGAACTCTGGCTACACCTTC. It is translated as CASSLVAGNSGYTF.